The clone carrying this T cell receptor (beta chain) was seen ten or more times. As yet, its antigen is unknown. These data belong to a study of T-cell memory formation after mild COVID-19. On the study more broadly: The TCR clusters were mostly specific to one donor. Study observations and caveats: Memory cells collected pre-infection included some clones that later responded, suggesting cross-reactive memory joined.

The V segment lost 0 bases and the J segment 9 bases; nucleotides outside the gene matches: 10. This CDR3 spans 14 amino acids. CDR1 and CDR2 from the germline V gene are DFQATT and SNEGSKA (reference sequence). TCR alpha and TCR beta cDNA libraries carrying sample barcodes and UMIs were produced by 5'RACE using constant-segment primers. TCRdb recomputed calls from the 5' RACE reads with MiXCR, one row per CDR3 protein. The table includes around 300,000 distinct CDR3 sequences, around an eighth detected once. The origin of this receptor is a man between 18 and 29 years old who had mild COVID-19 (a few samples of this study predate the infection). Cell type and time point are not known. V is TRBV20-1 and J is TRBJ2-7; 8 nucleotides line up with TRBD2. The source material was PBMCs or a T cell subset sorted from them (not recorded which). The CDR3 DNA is TGCAGTGCTAGAGATCGGGGGGGTAGCGGCGGGCAGTACGTC. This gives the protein CSARDRGGSGGQYV.